In its sample, the clone carrying this T cell receptor (beta chain) was seen many times. Its antigen is unidentified. Using RNA transcripts as the source, TCR beta CDR3 regions were amplified. HTBI primers drove first-round RT-PCR of the TCR CDR3. TCRdb redid the calling of the multiplex PCR reads with MiXCR, one entry per CDR3 protein. The sample lists hundreds of thousands of distinct CDR3 sequences, around 38% occurring once. This CDR3 has 18 amino acids. The germline V gene encodes CDR1 MGHDK and CDR2 SYGVNS. Trimming pared 1 base from V and 4 bases from J, leaving 22 bases between. This entry belongs to a study of T cells in Graves' hyperthyroidism and ophthalmopathy. Together with thyroid ultrasound, orbital computed tomography, serum thyroxine and TRAb, clinical symptoms were used for diagnoses. Findings of the study overall: In the analysis, a 13 V-J model separated ophthalmopathy from stable hyperthyroidism.

The sample taken for sequencing was blood. This chain links TRBV25-1 with TRBJ2-5, with D perhaps matching TRBD1 or TRBD2 (5 bases each). The clonotype originates from a man between 18 and 35 years old with Graves' hyperthyroidism. The CDR3 spells CASSESPGRGALGETQYF. CDR3 bases: TGTGCCAGCAGTGAATCCCCAGGGAGAGGGGCTTTGGGAGAGACCCAGTACTTC.